What follows are 10 T cell receptor beta chains derived from one specimen sequenced in a study of blood T cells in healthy people across ages. A J-beta primer mix and a sample-barcoded 5' primer were used in a second PCR of roughly 7 to 12 cycles. One entry per CDR3 protein, called by TCRdb with MiXCR from the 5' RACE reads. This sample has 1.4 million to 1.5 million distinct CDR3 sequences, with 35% to 45% found just once. The sequencing sample was made of blood. The receptors shown here come from a woman aged 18-35 years in good health.

The chain employs TRBV5-1 and TRBJ2-3; D call uncertain. V was pared by 4 bases and J by 5 bases, with 8 bases between. The CDR3 runs 12 residues. The germline V gene encodes CDR1 SGHRS and CDR2 YFSETQ. In DNA, the CDR3 is TGCGCCAGCAGCCACGACCTAGATACGCAGTATTTT. Protein sequence: CASSHDLDTQYF.

V gene TRBV5-1 combines with J gene TRBJ2-2; the D gene is possibly TRBD1 (6 bases). Germline CDR1 and CDR2: SGHRS and YFSETQ. CDR3 length equals 16 residues. With 3 bases removed from V and 6 bases from J, the gap between germline ends came to 18 bases. CDR3 in DNA: TGCGCCAGCAGCTCACCGACAGGTTCTCTCCCCGGGGAGCTGTTTTTT. Its translation: CASSSPTGSLPGELFF.

This clonotype was picked up a small number of times. This chain links TRBV3-1 with TRBJ1-1, with a weak D call TRBD1 (5 bases). Germline assignment: CDR1 LGHDT and CDR2 YNNKEL (reference sequence). CDR3 size: 13 residues. V gave up 0 bases and J gave up 7 bases, with 9 bases separating them. CDR3 sequence: CASSQEGPGEAFF. The CDR3 DNA sequence: TGTGCCAGCAGCCAAGAGGGGCCGGGTGAAGCTTTCTTT. The full variable domain, in which reference TRBV3-1 and TRBJ1-1 provide the parts outside the CDR3, is DTAVSQTPKYLVTQMGNDKSIKCEQNLGHDTMYWYKQDSKKFLKIMFSYNNKELIINETVPNRFSPKSPDKAHLNLHINSLELGDSAVYFCASSQEGPGEAFFGQGTRLTVV.

V gene TRBV20-1 combines with J gene TRBJ2-3, with no clear D. Trimming left V 5 bases short and J 6 bases short, with 9 bases between. Germline CDR1 DFQATT, CDR2 SNEGSKA (reference sequence). The CDR3 covers 11 residues. CDR3 DNA sequence: TGCAGTGCTGCAAATTTGGATACGCAGTATTTT. Its translation: CSAANLDTQYF.

This clonotype was observed a few times. The V and J genes are TRBV18 and TRBJ1-2; TRBD1 agrees at 7 bases. The CDR3 sequence is 14 residues long. The V gene's germline CDR1 is KGHSH and CDR2 LQKENI. The V gene end was trimmed by 5 bases and the J gene end by 1 base; junction bases not matched to a gene: 4. CDR3 nucleotides: TGTGCCAGCTCAGCTGGGACAGATAACTATGGCTACACCTTC. This translates into CASSAGTDNYGYTF.

This clonotype came up a few times. This rearrangement joins TRBV5-1 to TRBJ2-7, with 10 bases aligning to TRBD1. Per the germline V gene, CDR1 is SGHRS and CDR2 is YFSETQ. The CDR3 sequence is 16 residues long. The trim removed 4 bases at V and 1 base at J, leaving 8 bases unmatched. For the CDR3, the DNA is TGCGCCAGCAGCCCCAGGGCGGGACAGGGGTCCTACGAGCAGTACTTC. As protein: CASSPRAGQGSYEQYF.

CDR3 in amino acids: CASSYADRGSYEQYF. Here the CDR3 DNA reads TGTGCCAGCAGTTACGCGGACAGGGGCTCCTACGAGCAGTACTTC. The genes are TRBV6-5 and TRBJ2-7; 9 nucleotides align to TRBD1. This CDR3 comprises 15 residues. Per germline, CDR1 MNHEY and CDR2 SVGAGI. The V and J ends lost 2 bases and 0 bases, in that order; junction bases with no gene match: 2.

This clonotype was recorded at least ten times. The chain couples TRBV6-6 to TRBJ2-1; 8 nucleotides agree with TRBD1. The CDR3 is made up of 15 amino acids. V shed 6 bases, J shed 5 bases, and the junction held 9 bases outside the gene matches. Germline-derived CDR1 and CDR2 are MNHNY and SVGAGI (reference sequence). This chain's CDR3 is CASRATGTGDNEQFF. The DNA of the CDR3 is TGTGCCAGCAGAGCTACCGGGACAGGAGACAATGAGCAGTTCTTC.

This chain joins TRBV6-5 and TRBJ2-3; no clear D. The CDR3 sequence is 16 residues long. V lost 0 bases and J 8 bases, leaving 18 bases between the germline ends. Germline CDR1 reads MNHEY; CDR2 reads SVGAGI. Written as DNA, the CDR3 is TGTGCCAGCAGTTACTCGAGTCTCCTTATCGGTGGTACGCAGTATTTT. Encoded protein: CASSYSSLLIGGTQYF.

Comment on this clonotype: Sequence at one end of the junction differs from germline and may be a read error. The V gene is TRBV2, the J gene TRBJ2-3; 14 bases fit TRBD2. The CDR3 extends over 18 amino acids. Germline loops: CDR1 SNHLY, CDR2 FYNNEI. The CDR3 loop reads CASSPVGLAGVETDTLYF. The CDR3 nucleotides are TGTGCCAGCAGCCCCGTGGGACTAGCGGGAGTGGAGACAGATACGCTGTATTTT.